This T cell receptor (beta chain) appears in the sequencing data of a study of cytomegalovirus exposure and HLA in healthy donors. Study-wide points: Solely CMV serostatus was available to characterize immune exposure. Per a later analysis, HLA-associated TCR beta chains showed more clonal expansion than other, equally common TCR beta chains.

The germline CDR1 and CDR2 sequences are SGDLS and YYNGEE. Trimming cost V 0 bases and J 2 bases, with 11 bases left between them. The CDR3 spans 15 residues. 60 Vbeta and 13 Jbeta primers were used in PCR. The assay was immunoSEQ multiplex PCR, and TCRdb's table has in-frame clones only and misses some. The data contain 100,000 to 150,000 clones, roughly three quarters of them singletons. Worth noting for this clone: Its antigen is unknown.

The genes are TRBV9 and TRBJ2-5; TRBD1 is a possible D gene (6 bases). Sequences were obtained from PBMCs. The TCR comes from a woman in her sixties or seventies in good health and CMV-seronegative. The chain's CDR3 is CASSVAPQGQETQYF. The CDR3 nucleotides are TGTGCCAGCAGCGTAGCCCCACAGGGACAAGAGACCCAGTACTTC.